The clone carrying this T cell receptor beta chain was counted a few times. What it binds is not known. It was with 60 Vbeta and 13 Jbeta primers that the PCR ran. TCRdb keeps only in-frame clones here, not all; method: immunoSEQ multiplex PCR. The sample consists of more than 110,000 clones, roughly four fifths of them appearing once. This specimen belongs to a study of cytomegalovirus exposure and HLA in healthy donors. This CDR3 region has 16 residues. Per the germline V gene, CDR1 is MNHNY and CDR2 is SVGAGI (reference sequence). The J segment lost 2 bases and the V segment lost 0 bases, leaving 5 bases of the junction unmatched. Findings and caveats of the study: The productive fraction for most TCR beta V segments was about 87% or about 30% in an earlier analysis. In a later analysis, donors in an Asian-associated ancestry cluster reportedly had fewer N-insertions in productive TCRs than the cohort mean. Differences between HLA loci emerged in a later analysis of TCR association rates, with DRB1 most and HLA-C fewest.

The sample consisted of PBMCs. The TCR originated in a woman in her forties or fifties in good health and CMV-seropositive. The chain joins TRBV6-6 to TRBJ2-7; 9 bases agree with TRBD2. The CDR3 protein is CASSYSLSGGPYEQYF. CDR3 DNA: TGTGCCAGCAGTTACTCTCTTAGCGGGGGACCCTACGAGCAGTACTTC.